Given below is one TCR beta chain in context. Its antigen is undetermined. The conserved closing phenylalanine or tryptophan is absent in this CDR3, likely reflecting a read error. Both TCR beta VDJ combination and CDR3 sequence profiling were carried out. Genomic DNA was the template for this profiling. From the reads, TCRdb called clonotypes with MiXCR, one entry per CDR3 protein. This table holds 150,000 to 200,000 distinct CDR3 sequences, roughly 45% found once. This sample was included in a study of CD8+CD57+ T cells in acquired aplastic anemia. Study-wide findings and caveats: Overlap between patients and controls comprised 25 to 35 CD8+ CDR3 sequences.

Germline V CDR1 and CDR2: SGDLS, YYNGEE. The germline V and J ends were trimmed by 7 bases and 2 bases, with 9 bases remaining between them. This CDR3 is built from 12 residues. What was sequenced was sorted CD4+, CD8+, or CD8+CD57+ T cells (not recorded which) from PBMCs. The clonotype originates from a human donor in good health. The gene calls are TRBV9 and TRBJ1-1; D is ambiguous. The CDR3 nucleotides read TGTGCCAGCTCAGGCAGTAACACTGAAGCTTTCTTG. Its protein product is CASSGSNTEAFL.